This T cell receptor beta chain was identified in a study of beta chain features in type 1 diabetes. Study results and caveats: Type 1 diabetes patients showed a moderate but significant shortening of TCRB CDR3s in all four CD4+ subsets. Naive, central memory and Treg TCRB repertoires appeared more alike in patients than in healthy donors.

Germline-derived CDR1 and CDR2 are LNHDA and SQIVND (reference sequence). The CDR3 consists of 16 residues. V dropped 6 bases and J dropped 3; count of bases not matched to a gene: 13. This clone was seen only a few times. Its antigen is still unknown. The isolated RNA, all of it, was reverse transcribed, so expressed TCRB transcripts were what got sequenced. Repertoires were generated with immunoSEQ multiplex PCR, while TCRdb's copy carries only in-frame clones and drops some. The sample holds approximately 170,000 clones; about 7.9% are singletons and the top ten take roughly 0.5%. The material sequenced was central memory CD4+ T cells from blood. This rearrangement joins TRBV19 to TRBJ2-7, with 8 bases that match TRBD2. The TCR sequence derives from a man aged 18-30 years with type 1 diabetes. The CDR3 region has the DNA TGTGCCAGTAGCGCCACCCGACTAGCGAGTCGCTACGAGCAGTACTTC. The encoded protein is CASSATRLASRYEQYF.